This T cell receptor (beta chain) emerged from a study of cytomegalovirus exposure and HLA in healthy donors. Amplification used 60 Vbeta primers and 13 Jbeta primers. Repertoires were generated with immunoSEQ multiplex PCR, while TCRdb's copy carries only in-frame clones and drops some. The data show under 200,000 clones, around nine tenths seen once. J gave up 6 bases and V 5 bases, and 7 bases lay outside the gene matches. From germline, CDR1 is SGHTA and CDR2 FQGTGA. The CDR3 is made up of 14 amino acids. The sequenced sample consisted of PBMCs. This sequence joins TRBV7-3 and TRBJ2-3, with TRBD1 matching over 8 bases. The TCR originated in a woman aged 25 to 45 in good health and CMV-seronegative. The CDR3 loop is CASSPRDRSDTQYF. CDR3 nucleotides: TGTGCCAGCAGCCCCCGGGACAGGTCGGATACGCAGTATTTT.